This T cell receptor (beta chain) was found in a study of blood T cell repertoires in COVID-19. CDR3 length: 14 residues. Germline V gene lookup returns CDR1 SGHRS and CDR2 YFSETQ. J was trimmed by 11 bases and V by 4 bases; bases with no gene match: 7. Per the authors' pipeline: Quantification of nucleated cells was approximated via reference gene primer amplification. Sequencing used immunoSEQ multiplex PCR; TCRdb keeps in-frame clones, though not all of them. The V and J calls and the clone size are those of that table, but D and trimming were determined from the DNA. The data hold under 100,000 clones, with 90% observed a single time.

The receptor's source is a man aged 45-65 years with acute or convalescent COVID-19. The chain is built from TRBV5-1 and TRBJ2-1; 12 nucleotides match TRBD1. The sequenced material came from peripheral blood. The CDR3 spells CASSDGTGGLKQFF. CDR3 DNA: TGCGCCAGCAGCGACGGGACAGGGGGCCTTAAGCAGTTCTTC.